This T cell receptor beta chain is drawn from a study of control samples from healthy donors and cancer patients. The CDR3 contains 13 residues. V was clipped by 4 bases and J by 7 bases, with 14 bases between them. The germline gives CDR1 SGHRS, CDR2 YFSETQ. Sequencing was performed with immunoSEQ multiplex PCR; in TCRdb, only in-frame clones are kept and a portion is missing. The repertoire holds roughly 130,000 clones, 80% to 95% seen once, with almost 2.5% in the top ten. This sequence originates from a young man in good health. The chain has TRBV5-1 and TRBJ1-1, with no clear D. Specimen: blood. CDR3 nucleotides: TGCGCCAGCAGCCCCCTAAGCCGAATTGAAGCTTTCTTT. As protein: CASSPLSRIEAFF.